A selection of T cell receptor beta chains follows, all from one sample in a study of shared clonotypes between healthy human individuals. Libraries were prepared by immunoSEQ multiplex PCR; TCRdb keeps only in-frame clonotypes and omits some of them. The data contain roughly 590,000 clones, about 95% of them singletons. Sequenced: naive CD8+ T cells sorted from blood. These receptors all stem from a woman aged 30 to 39 in good health. The CDR3 runs from the conserved cysteine through the conserved F or W. The order of the fields is CDR3 protein, CDR3 DNA, D gene, J gene, clone size, V gene. The D gene is left open where the match is weak. Size is omitted from some rows. Given values are once, few, many or a class for expanded clones.

CASSGLYQETQYF TGTGCCAGCAGCGGGCTGTACCAAGAGACCCAGTACTTC . TRBJ2-5 . TRBV2
CASSKQGAYEQYF TGTGCCAGCAGTAAACAGGGAGCCTACGAGCAGTACTTC . TRBJ2-7 . TRBV28
CASSSNTLQSRANVLTF TGTGCCAGCAGCTCCAACACCTTACAAAGTCGGGCCAACGTCCTGACTTTC . TRBJ2-6 . TRBV7-3
CASSQSGRWGSYNEQFF TGCGCCAGCAGCCAATCCGGTAGGTGGGGCTCCTACAATGAGCAGTTCTTC . TRBJ2-1 . TRBV4-1
CASSQVWEDYEQYF TGTGCCAGCAGCCAAGTTTGGGAAGACTACGAGCAGTACTTC . TRBJ2-7 . TRBV14
CASSPRVAENLDEQFF TGTGCCAGCAGCCCCCGAGTAGCGGAAAACTTGGATGAGCAGTTCTTC . TRBJ2-1 once TRBV7-3
CASSYLRGRTDTQYF TGTGCCAGCAGTTACCTAAGGGGTAGGACAGATACGCAGTATTTT . TRBJ2-3 . TRBV6-5
CASSAGGSLETQYF TGTGCCAGCAGCGCAGGGGGGAGTTTGGAGACCCAGTACTTC . TRBJ2-5 . TRBV9
CASSGSAANYGYTF TGTGCCAGCAGTGGATCCGCGGCCAACTATGGCTACACCTTC . TRBJ1-2 . TRBV27
CASSLREGLNTEAFF TGTGCCAGCAGCCTTCGGGAGGGGTTGAACACTGAAGCTTTCTTT . TRBJ1-1 . TRBV14
CASSARPGEVGEQYF TGTGCCAGTAGTGCCCGACCAGGGGAGGTGGGCGAGCAGTACTTC . TRBJ2-7 . TRBV19
CASSHGLADGEQYF TGTGCCAGCAGCCACGGACTAGCAGACGGCGAGCAGTACTTC TRBD2 TRBJ2-7 . TRBV4-2
CASSAGTGGNTEAFF TGTGCCAGCAGCGCCGGGACAGGGGGCAACACTGAAGCTTTCTTT TRBD1 TRBJ1-1 . TRBV13
CASSSVDGYTEAFF TGCGCCAGCAGCTCCGTTGACGGATACACTGAAGCTTTCTTT . TRBJ1-1 . TRBV5-1
CASSHGQGTDTQYF TGTGCCAGCAGCCATGGACAGGGGACAGATACGCAGTATTTT TRBD1 TRBJ2-3 . TRBV6-5
CASRGDHKTYEQYF TGTGCCAGCAGGGGGGACCATAAAACCTACGAGCAGTACTTC . TRBJ2-7 . TRBV6-4
CASSIDPGEATDTQYF TGTGCCAGTAGTATAGATCCAGGTGAGGCCACAGATACGCAGTATTTT . TRBJ2-3 . TRBV19
CASSQVSRGDTEAFF TGTGCCAGCAGCCAAGTGAGCAGGGGGGACACTGAAGCTTTCTTT TRBD1 TRBJ1-1 . TRBV4-2
CASSQVGAYEQYF TGCGCCAGCAGCCAAGTCGGAGCCTACGAGCAGTACTTC . TRBJ2-7 . TRBV4-1
CASTAGTGGYEQYF TGTGCCAGTACCGCCGGGACAGGGGGCTACGAGCAGTACTTC TRBD1 TRBJ2-7 . TRBV19
CASSLGGVPDGYTF TGTGCCAGCAGCTTGGGTGGAGTGCCCGATGGCTACACCTTC . TRBJ1-2 . TRBV5-8
CASSLLLGARTEAFF TGTGCCAGCAGTTTATTACTAGGGGCGCGGACTGAAGCTTTCTTT . TRBJ1-1 once TRBV28
CASSSGLALETQYF TGTGCCAGCAGCTCGGGACTAGCGCTAGAGACCCAGTACTTC TRBD2 TRBJ2-5 . TRBV5-4
CASSGYRDSGEQFF TGTGCCAGCAGCGGCTACAGGGATAGCGGTGAGCAGTTCTTC . TRBJ2-1 . TRBV9
CASSSDTSGGYWSPLHF TGTGCCAGCAGTTCGGACACATCAGGGGGTTATTGGTCACCCCTCCACTTT TRBD1 TRBJ1-6 . TRBV27
CASSIALYPSSEQYF TGTGCCAGTAGTATAGCCCTTTACCCTTCCTCCGAGCAGTACTTC . TRBJ2-7 . TRBV19
CASSTPYTAYEQYF TGCGCCAGCAGCACCCCGTACACAGCCTACGAGCAGTACTTC . TRBJ2-7 . TRBV5-1
CASSLRGALSSYEQYF TGTGCCAGCAGTTTGAGGGGGGCCCTTAGCTCCTACGAGCAGTACTTC . TRBJ2-7 . TRBV28
CASSDFSGNNYGYTF TGTGCCAGCAGTGACTTTTCCGGGAACAACTATGGCTACACCTTC . TRBJ1-2 . TRBV2
CASSLDGTLVDLHF TGCGCCAGCAGCTTGGATGGAACCCTAGTTGACCTCCACTTT . TRBJ1-6 . TRBV5-1
CASSKGTSGSIDEQFF TGTGCCAGCAGCAAAGGGACTAGCGGGAGTATCGATGAGCAGTTCTTC . TRBJ2-1 . TRBV21-1
CASSAGLYGRTEQFF TGTGCCAGCAGCGCGGGCCTTTATGGGCGGACTGAGCAGTTCTTC . TRBJ2-1 . TRBV7-2
CASSLTPTGNEQFF TGTGCCAGCAGCTTAACACCCACAGGGAATGAGCAGTTCTTC . TRBJ2-1 . TRBV7-9
CASSLESPTSLSTDTQYF TGTGCCAGCAGCTTAGAAAGTCCTACCTCACTGAGCACAGATACGCAGTATTTT . TRBJ2-3 . TRBV11-2
CAWSETGVAGELFF TGTGCCTGGAGTGAGACAGGGGTGGCCGGGGAGCTGTTTTTT TRBD1 TRBJ2-2 . TRBV30
CASSLTSGTDTQYF TGTGCCAGCAGCTTGACTAGCGGTACAGATACGCAGTATTTT TRBD2 TRBJ2-3 . TRBV5-6
CASSPRQPTAGQPQHF TGTGCCAGCAGTCCAAGACAGCCCACCGCAGGGCAGCCCCAGCATTTT . TRBJ1-5 . TRBV28
CASSFLAGGYLNTDTQYF TGTGCCAGCAGCTTCTTAGCGGGAGGTTACCTCAACACAGATACGCAGTATTTT TRBD2 TRBJ2-3 . TRBV7-8
CASSPLEGGAYTNTGELFF TGCGCCAGCAGCCCCCTTGAGGGGGGCGCCTACACTAACACCGGGGAGCTGTTTTTT . TRBJ2-2 . TRBV4-1
CASREFVYSNQPQHF TGTGCCAGCCGGGAATTCGTATATAGCAATCAGCCCCAGCATTTT . TRBJ1-5 . TRBV27
CASSWGYSNQPQHF TGTGCCAGCAGTTGGGGATATAGCAATCAGCCCCAGCATTTT . TRBJ1-5 . TRBV28
CASSQQWGQGNYGYTF TGCGCCAGCAGCCAACAATGGGGTCAGGGTAACTATGGCTACACCTTC . TRBJ1-2 . TRBV4-1